This T cell receptor (beta chain) was retrieved from a study of spatial heterogeneity in lung cancer. This clonotype occurred a few times. Time point specified: sample taken at primary tumor resection. Donors were over 70 untreated early-stage non-small cell lung cancer patients. Whole RNA from tumor, nontumor lung or frozen PBMC was sequenced unsorted. Germline V gene sequence: CDR1 DFQATT, CDR2 SNEGSKA (reference sequence). The CDR3 is 13 residues long. The V gene lost 5 bases and the J gene lost 1 base, with 11 bases spanning the gap. The study tagged each TCR cDNA molecule with a unique molecular identifier. TCRdb re-called the 5' RACE reads with MiXCR, one entry per CDR3 protein. The data show tens of thousands of distinct CDR3 sequences, with about an eighth seen just once and 56% held by the top ten.

Sequenced material: PBMCs, taken at surgery. This clonotype was sampled from a male donor with early-stage non-small cell lung cancer. V usage is TRBV20-1 and J usage is TRBJ1-1; a weak D match, TRBD1 (6 bases). The CDR3 reads CSAGVGQNTEAFF. DNA for the CDR3: TGCAGTGCTGGGGTGGGACAGAACACTGAAGCTTTCTTT.